The entry below gives a single T cell receptor (beta chain) sequence along with its context. The assay ran at deep level. Genomic DNA belonging to each subset was distributed in equal measure over several immunoSEQ plates. Sequenced by immunoSEQ multiplex PCR; TCRdb stores in-frame clones only, minus some. The sample shows under 2,500,000 clones, almost 96% of them seen only once. These data are taken from a study of shared clonotypes between healthy human individuals. Participating donors were healthy, HIV-negative adults free of recent acute infections or vaccinations. CDR1 and CDR2 (germline): SGHRS, YFSETQ. The V and J ends lost 5 bases and 0 bases, in that order; junction bases with no gene match: 4. This CDR3 has 15 residues.

Sequencing was done on a sample of naive CD4+ T cells sorted from blood. The subset denotes: CD45RA+ positively selected. The chain recombines TRBV5-1 with TRBJ2-7, with TRBD2 matching 11 bases. The receptor's source is a man younger than 35 in good health. The CDR3 DNA reads as TGCGCCAGCAGAAGGACTAGCGGGCCCTCCTACGAGCAGTACTTC. Protein sequence: CASRRTSGPSYEQYF.